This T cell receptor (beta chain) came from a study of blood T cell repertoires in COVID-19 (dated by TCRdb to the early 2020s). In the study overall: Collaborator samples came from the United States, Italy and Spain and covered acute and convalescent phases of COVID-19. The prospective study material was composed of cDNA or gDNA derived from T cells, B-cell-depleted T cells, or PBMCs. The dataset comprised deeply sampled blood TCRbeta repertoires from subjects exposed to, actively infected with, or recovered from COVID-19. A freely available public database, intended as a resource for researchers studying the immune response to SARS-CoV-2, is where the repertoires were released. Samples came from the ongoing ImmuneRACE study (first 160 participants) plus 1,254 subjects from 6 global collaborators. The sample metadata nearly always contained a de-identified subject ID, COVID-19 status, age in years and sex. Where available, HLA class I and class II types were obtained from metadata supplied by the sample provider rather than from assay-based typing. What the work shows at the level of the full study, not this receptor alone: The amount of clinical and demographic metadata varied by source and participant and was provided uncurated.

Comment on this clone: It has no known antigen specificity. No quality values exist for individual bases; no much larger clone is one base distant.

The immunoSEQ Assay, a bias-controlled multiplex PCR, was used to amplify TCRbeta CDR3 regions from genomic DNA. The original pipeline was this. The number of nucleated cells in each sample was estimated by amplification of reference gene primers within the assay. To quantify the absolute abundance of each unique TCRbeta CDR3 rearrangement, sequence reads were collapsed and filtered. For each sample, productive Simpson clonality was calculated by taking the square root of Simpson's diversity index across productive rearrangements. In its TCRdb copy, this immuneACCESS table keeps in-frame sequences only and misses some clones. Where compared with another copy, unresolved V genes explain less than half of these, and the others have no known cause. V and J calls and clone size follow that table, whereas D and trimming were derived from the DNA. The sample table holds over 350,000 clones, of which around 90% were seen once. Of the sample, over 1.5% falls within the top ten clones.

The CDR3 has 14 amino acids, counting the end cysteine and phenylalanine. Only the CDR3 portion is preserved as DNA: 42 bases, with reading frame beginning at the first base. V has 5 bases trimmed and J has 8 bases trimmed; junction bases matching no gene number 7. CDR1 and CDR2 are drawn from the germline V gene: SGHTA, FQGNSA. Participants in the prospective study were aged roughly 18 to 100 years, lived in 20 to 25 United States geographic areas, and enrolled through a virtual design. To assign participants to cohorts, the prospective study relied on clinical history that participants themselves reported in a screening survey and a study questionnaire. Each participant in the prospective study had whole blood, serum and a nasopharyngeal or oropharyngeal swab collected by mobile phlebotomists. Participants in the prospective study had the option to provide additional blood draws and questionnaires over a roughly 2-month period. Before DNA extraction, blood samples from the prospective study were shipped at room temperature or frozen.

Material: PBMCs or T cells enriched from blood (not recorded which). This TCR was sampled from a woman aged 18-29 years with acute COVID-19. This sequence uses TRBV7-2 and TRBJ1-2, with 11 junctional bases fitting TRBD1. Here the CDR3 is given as CASSLGQGGEGYTF. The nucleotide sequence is TGTGCCAGCAGCCTGGGACAGGGGGGTGAGGGCTACACCTTC.